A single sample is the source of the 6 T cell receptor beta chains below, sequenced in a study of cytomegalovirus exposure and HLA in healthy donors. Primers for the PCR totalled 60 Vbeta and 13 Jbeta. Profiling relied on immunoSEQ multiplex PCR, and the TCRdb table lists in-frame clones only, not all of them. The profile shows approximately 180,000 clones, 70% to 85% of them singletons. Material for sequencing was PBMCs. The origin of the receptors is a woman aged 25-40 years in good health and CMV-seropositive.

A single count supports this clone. In DNA form, the CDR3 reads TGTGCCATCAGCGAGAGACAGGAGAACCAAGAGACCCAGTACTTC. Protein: CAISERQENQETQYF. The V gene is TRBV10-3, the J gene TRBJ2-5; D is perhaps TRBD1 (6 bases). The CDR3 has 15 amino acids. V was clipped by 6 bases and J by 0 bases, with 14 bases between them. From germline, CDR1 is ENHRY and CDR2 SYGVKD.

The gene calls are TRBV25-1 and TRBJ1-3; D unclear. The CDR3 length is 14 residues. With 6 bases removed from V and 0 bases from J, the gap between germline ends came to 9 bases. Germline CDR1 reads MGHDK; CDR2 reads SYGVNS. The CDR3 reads CASSAGYSGNTIYF. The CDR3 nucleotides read TGTGCCAGCAGCGCAGGATACTCTGGAAACACCATATATTTT.

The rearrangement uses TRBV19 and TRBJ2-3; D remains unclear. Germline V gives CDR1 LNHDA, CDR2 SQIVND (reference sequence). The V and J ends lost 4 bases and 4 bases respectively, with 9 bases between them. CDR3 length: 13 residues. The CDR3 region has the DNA TGTGCCAGTAGTAGGCAAGTCCCAGATACGCAGTATTTT. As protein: CASSRQVPDTQYF.

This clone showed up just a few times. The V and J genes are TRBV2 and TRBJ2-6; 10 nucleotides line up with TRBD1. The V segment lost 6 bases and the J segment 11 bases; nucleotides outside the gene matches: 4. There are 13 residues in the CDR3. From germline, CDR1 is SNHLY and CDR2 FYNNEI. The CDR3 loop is CASRRQGAHVLTF. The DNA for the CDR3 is TGTGCCAGCAGGCGACAGGGGGCTCACGTCCTGACTTTC.

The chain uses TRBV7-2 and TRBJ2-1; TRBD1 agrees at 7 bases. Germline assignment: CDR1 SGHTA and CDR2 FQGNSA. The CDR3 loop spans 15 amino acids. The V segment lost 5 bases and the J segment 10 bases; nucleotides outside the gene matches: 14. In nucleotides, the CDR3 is TGTGCCAGCAGCCTCTCGACAGGGTTGAGGTGGGAGCAGTTCTTC. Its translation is CASSLSTGLRWEQFF.

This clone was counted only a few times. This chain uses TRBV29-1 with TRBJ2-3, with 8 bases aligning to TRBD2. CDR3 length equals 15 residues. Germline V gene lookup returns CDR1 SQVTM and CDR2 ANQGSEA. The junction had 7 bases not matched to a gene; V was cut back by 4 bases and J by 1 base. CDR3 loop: CSVGPSGSGTDTQYF. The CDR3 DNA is TGCAGCGTTGGGCCTAGCGGGTCGGGCACAGATACGCAGTATTTT.